This T cell receptor beta chain was identified in a study of blood T cell repertoires in COVID-19 (dated by TCRdb to 2020 to 2022). Concerning the study at large: Collaborator samples came from the United States, Italy and Spain and covered acute and convalescent phases of COVID-19. The prospective study material was composed of cDNA or gDNA derived from T cells, B-cell-depleted T cells, or PBMCs. Deeply sampled blood TCRbeta repertoires from subjects exposed to, actively infected with, or recovered from COVID-19 were included in the dataset. The repertoires were released in a freely available public database meant as a resource for research on the immune response to SARS-CoV-2. The samples were drawn from two sources: the first 160 participants of the ongoing ImmuneRACE study, and 950 to 1,500 subjects contributed by 6 global collaborators. A de-identified subject ID, COVID-19 status, age in years and sex were almost always included in the sample metadata. Where HLA class I and class II types were available, the types were taken from metadata supplied by the sample provider, not from assay-based typing. The paper as a whole reports these results and caveats: The amount of clinical and demographic metadata varied by source and participant and was provided uncurated.

Participants in the prospective study were aged roughly 18 to 95 years, lived in 24 United States geographic areas, and enrolled through a virtual design. Cohort assignment in the prospective study relied on participant-reported clinical history from a screening survey and a study questionnaire. For ImmuneRACE Cohort 3, a participant was defined as recovered based on two consecutive negative NP/OP PCR tests, clearance by a healthcare professional, or resolution of symptoms. Mobile phlebotomists in the prospective study collected whole blood, serum and a nasopharyngeal or oropharyngeal swab from every participant. Prospective study participants could optionally give additional blood draws and questionnaires over an approximately 2-month period. Blood samples from the prospective study were shipped frozen or at room temperature prior to DNA extraction. The immunoSEQ Assay, a bias-controlled multiplex PCR, was used to amplify TCRbeta CDR3 regions from genomic DNA. In the paper's pipeline: The number of nucleated cells in each sample was estimated by amplification of reference gene primers within the assay. To quantify the absolute abundance of each unique TCRbeta CDR3 rearrangement, sequence reads were collapsed and filtered. For each sample, productive Simpson clonality was calculated as the square root of Simpson's diversity index across productive rearrangements. This immuneACCESS table, as held by TCRdb, lists in-frame sequences with V and J called but not all clones. Of the missing ones, under half trace to an unresolved V gene in checked studies; the others have no known cause. V, J and clone size were drawn from that table, and D and trimming were deduced from the DNA. For this sample there are 150,000 or so clones; about 88% appear just once. Around 6.5% of the sample is in the top ten clones.

The junction carries 10 bases between V and J, which are trimmed by 0 bases and 1 base respectively. The germline V gene specifies SGHDT as CDR1 and YYEEEE as CDR2. The CDR3, cysteine through phenylalanine, is 15 amino acids long. The sequence is cut down to CDR3 DNA, 45 bases in frame from base 1. A word on this clone: Its antigen specificity is not known. No base qualities exist here, and no much larger clone lies one base off it.

The V and J genes are TRBV5-6 and TRBJ1-1, with the D gene too uncertain to name. The clonotype was recovered from a woman in her fifties or sixties who had recovered from COVID-19. Input material: PBMCs or T cells enriched from blood (not recorded which). Here the CDR3 is given as CASSLAPVTNTEAFF. The DNA reads as follows: TGTGCCAGCAGCTTGGCCCCGGTCACGAACACTGAAGCTTTCTTT.